The 26 T cell receptor beta chains reported below all come from one sample, sequenced in a study of blood T cell repertoires in COVID-19. Sequenced by immunoSEQ multiplex PCR; TCRdb stores in-frame clones only, minus some. The sample contains some 170,000 clones, approximately 81% of which appear only once. The sequencing input was peripheral blood. The source is a man aged 35 to 55 with acute or convalescent COVID-19.

The chain employs TRBV7-6 and TRBJ1-4; 8 bases map to TRBD1. CDR3 length: 15 amino acids. Germline V CDR1 and CDR2: SGHVS, FNYEAQ. Losses at the gene ends were 1 base for V and 7 bases for J; bases not matched to a gene: 5. The CDR3 DNA follows: TGTGCCAGCAGCTTAGAAACAGGGGGTGGTGAAAAACTGTTTTTT. This encodes CASSLETGGGEKLFF.

The chain links TRBV29-1 to TRBJ2-2; TRBD2 matches at 7 bases. CDR1 and CDR2 from the germline V gene are SQVTM and ANQGSEA. The V and J ends lost 0 bases and 1 base, in that order; junction bases with no gene match: 5. This CDR3 contains 16 residues. The CDR3 DNA sequence: TGCAGCGTTGAAGATATCGGGGGGAGGAACACCGGGGAGCTGTTTTTT. Amino acid sequence: CSVEDIGGRNTGELFF.

V is TRBV3-1 (or the pseudogene TRBV3-2) and J is TRBJ2-7, with D possibly TRBD1 on 6 matching bases. The CDR3 runs 15 residues. The V gene's germline CDR1 is LGHDT and CDR2 YNNKEL (reference sequence). V was shortened by 3 bases and J by 3 bases, with 15 bases between the two germline ends. CDR3 in amino acids: CASSQSEVRGYEQYF. The CDR3 DNA reads as TGTGCCAGCAGCCAGTCAGAAGTCAGGGGCTACGAGCAGTACTTC.

The chain has TRBV9 and TRBJ2-5; TRBD2 aligns across 11 bases. J was trimmed by 2 bases and V by 2 bases; bases with no gene match: 5. The CDR3 totals 16 residues. Germline V gene data show CDR1 as SGDLS and CDR2 as YYNGEE. CDR3 nucleotides: TGTGCCAGCAGCGTTGATAGCGGGGGGGCACAAGAGACCCAGTACTTC. Translated: CASSVDSGGAQETQYF. Together with reference TRBV9 and TRBJ2-5, the CDR3 gives the full variable domain: DSGVTQTPKHLITATGQRVTLRCSPRSGDLSVYWYQQSLDQGLQFLIQYYNGEERAKGNILERFSAQQFPDLHSELNLSSLELGDSALYFCASSVDSGGAQETQYFGPGTRLLVL.

The chain employs TRBV9 and TRBJ1-4, with TRBD1 identical over 12 bases. There are 17 residues in the CDR3. V lost 3 bases to trimming and J lost 4 bases; unmatched junction nucleotides: 7. Germline V CDR1 and CDR2: SGDLS, YYNGEE. CDR3 in DNA: TGTGCCAGCAGCGCCAAGGGACAGGGGGCTCGTAATGAAAAACTGTTTTTT. Translated, it gives CASSAKGQGARNEKLFF.

This chain connects TRBV30 to TRBJ2-1; 11 nucleotides line up with TRBD1. V lost 8 bases to trimming and J lost 4 bases; unmatched junction nucleotides: 7. The CDR3 length is 14 residues. The germline V gene has CDR1 GTSNPN and CDR2 SVGIG (reference sequence). CDR3 loop: CAGRGQGAYNEQFF. CDR3 sequence (DNA): TGTGCCGGAAGAGGACAGGGGGCTTACAATGAGCAGTTCTTC.

The chain employs TRBV5-4 and TRBJ2-3; possibly TRBD1 for D (6 bases). The germline V gene has CDR1 SGHNT and CDR2 YYREEE (reference sequence). The CDR3 runs to 15 residues. V lost 4 bases and J 0 bases, leaving 12 bases between the germline ends. CDR3 sequence: CASSRVGASTDTQYF. In DNA, the CDR3 is TGTGCCAGCAGCCGGGTGGGGGCTAGCACAGATACGCAGTATTTT. Together with reference TRBV5-4 and TRBJ2-3, the CDR3 gives the full variable domain: ETGVTQSPTHLIKTRGQQVTLRCSSQSGHNTVSWYQQALGQGPQFIFQYYREEENGRGNFPPRFSGLQFPNYSSELNVNALELDDSALYLCASSRVGASTDTQYFGPGTRLTVL.

For the CDR3, the DNA is TGTGCCACCAGCAGAGATATTCGCGAGGTATCCGGAAACACCATATATTTT. Its translation is CATSRDIREVSGNTIYF. The gene calls are TRBV15 and TRBJ1-3; no firm D call. Trimming shortened V by 0 bases and J by 4 bases, and 16 bases separated the two germline ends. Germline V gene sequence: CDR1 LNHNV, CDR2 YYDKDF (reference sequence). CDR3 length equals 17 residues.

The chain has TRBV7-3 and TRBJ2-1; 7 bases agree with TRBD1. The CDR3 runs 13 residues. CDR1 and CDR2 (germline): SGHTA, FQGTGA. Trimming took 4 bases from V and 7 from J; bases not matched to a gene: 4. This CDR3 is CASSSQTGNEQFF. The DNA for the CDR3 is TGTGCCAGCAGCTCCCAGACAGGGAATGAGCAGTTCTTC.

V usage is TRBV19 and J usage is TRBJ1-5; 7 nucleotides line up with TRBD1. Germline V lookup: CDR1 LNHDA, CDR2 SQIVND (reference sequence). The CDR3 loop spans 14 amino acids. Losses at the gene ends were 6 bases for V and 7 bases for J; bases not matched to a gene: 9. The CDR3 here is CASRSGQLNQPQHF. CDR3 bases: TGTGCCAGTAGATCGGGACAGCTAAACCAGCCCCAGCATTTT.

This clone was observed a single time. J is TRBJ1-2 and V is TRBV5-4, with 12 bases matching TRBD1. Germline loops: CDR1 SGHNT, CDR2 YYREEE (reference sequence). J gave up 8 bases and V 0 bases, and 5 bases lay outside the gene matches. CDR3 size: 15 residues. Written as DNA, the CDR3 is TGTGCCAGCAGCTTGGCCGGGACAGGGGGCCAGGGCTACACCTTC. Translating gives CASSLAGTGGQGYTF.

The CDR3 loop reads CASSESYRIYGYTF. Written as DNA, the CDR3 is TGTGCCAGCAGTGAATCGTACAGGATATATGGCTACACCTTC. The J gene is TRBJ1-2, the V gene TRBV2, with D possibly being TRBD1 (5 bases). Germline V gene sequence: CDR1 SNHLY, CDR2 FYNNEI. Between the trimmed V and J ends, which lost 2 bases and 5 bases, there was a span of 12 bases. CDR3 length equals 14 residues.

V usage is TRBV19 and J usage is TRBJ2-5; D unresolved. The CDR3 totals 14 residues. The germline gives CDR1 LNHDA, CDR2 SQIVND (reference sequence). Between the trimmed V and J ends, which lost 3 bases and 4 bases, there was a span of 12 bases. The CDR3 nucleotides are TGTGCCAGTAGTATGTGGGCGTCTCGAGAGACCCAGTACTTC. Residues: CASSMWASRETQYF.

The chain joins TRBV27 to TRBJ2-7; the match to TRBD1 covers 9 bases. The germline CDR1 and CDR2 sequences are MNHEY and SMNVEV (reference sequence). V shed 3 bases and J 6 bases; nucleotides not matched to a gene: 12. The CDR3 contains 16 residues. The CDR3 bases are TGTGCCAGCAGTTTGAAGGAGCCGGGACAGGGATTCGAGCAGTACTTC. The encoded protein is CASSLKEPGQGFEQYF.

The chain combines TRBV2 with TRBJ2-7, with 11 bases identical to TRBD2. The germline gives CDR1 SNHLY, CDR2 FYNNEI. V trimming: 5 bases; J trimming: 2 bases; junction bases outside the gene matches: 2. This CDR3 has 14 residues. CDR3 sequence: CASSRLAGPYEQYF. The DNA for the CDR3 is TGTGCCAGCAGTAGACTAGCGGGGCCCTACGAGCAGTACTTC.

The CDR3 here is CASSLGTGSSGANVLTF. Here the CDR3 DNA reads TGCGCCAGCAGCCTAGGGACAGGCAGCTCTGGGGCCAACGTCCTGACTTTC. The rearrangement uses TRBV5-1 and TRBJ2-6, with 8 bases matching TRBD1. CDR3 size: 17 residues. J was trimmed by 0 bases and V by 4 bases; bases with no gene match: 6. Germline CDR1 reads SGHRS; CDR2 reads YFSETQ. The full variable domain, with the rest looked up from reference TRBV5-1 and TRBJ2-6, is KAGVTQTPRYLIKTRGQQVTLSCSPISGHRSVSWYQQTPGQGLQFLFEYFSETQRNKGNFPGRFSGRQFSNSRSEMNVSTLELGDSALYLCASSLGTGSSGANVLTFGAGSRLTVL.

The chain is built from TRBV2 and TRBJ1-2; D is undetermined. Germline CDR1 SNHLY, CDR2 FYNNEI. The CDR3 runs to 13 residues. The V and J ends lost 3 bases and 1 base respectively, with 6 bases between them. CDR3 sequence reads: CASSELVNYGYTF. In DNA form, the CDR3 reads TGTGCCAGCAGTGAGTTAGTTAACTATGGCTACACCTTC.

The V and J genes are TRBV30 and TRBJ1-1; no clear D gene. This CDR3 has 12 amino acids. Germline CDR1 reads GTSNPN; CDR2 reads SVGIG (reference sequence). V was pared by 7 bases and J by 0 bases, with 9 bases between. CDR3 loop: CASERMNTEAFF. The CDR3 bases are TGTGCCTCAGAACGCATGAACACTGAAGCTTTCTTT.

The genes are TRBV5-1 and TRBJ1-2; tentatively, D is TRBD1 (6 bases). The CDR3 is 13 residues long. Trimming left V 0 bases short and J 6 bases short, with 9 bases between. CDR1 and CDR2 from the germline V gene are SGHRS and YFSETQ. As DNA, the CDR3 is TGCGCCAGCAGCTTGGTTGGGACAAATGGCTACACCTTC. Translation gives CASSLVGTNGYTF.

V and J are TRBV20-1 and TRBJ1-4; TRBD1 is a possible D gene (6 bases). The CDR3 extends over 12 amino acids. Germline V CDR1 and CDR2: DFQATT, SNEGSKA (reference sequence). V was clipped by 3 bases and J by 8 bases, with 10 bases between them. The CDR3: CSASAGVEKLFF. Here the CDR3 DNA reads TGCAGTGCTAGTGCAGGGGTAGAAAAACTGTTTTTT.

The chain is built from TRBV4-2 and TRBJ1-2; no firm D call. Trimming removed 0 bases at V and 6 bases at J, with 17 bases between. The CDR3 spans 16 residues. Germline V gene sequence: CDR1 LGHNA, CDR2 YNFKEQ. The CDR3 protein is CASSQDLAVVTNGYTF. In DNA, the CDR3 is TGTGCCAGCAGCCAAGATCTGGCAGTCGTTACCAATGGCTACACCTTC.

The chain has TRBV5-1 and TRBJ2-3, with 7 bases fitting TRBD1. The germline CDR1 and CDR2 sequences are SGHRS and YFSETQ. The CDR3 runs 14 residues. After removal of 2 bases from V and 3 bases from J, the junction contained 3 bases not matched to a gene. Here the CDR3 DNA reads TGCGCCAGCAGCTTAGGACAGGTGACAGATACGCAGTATTTT. As protein: CASSLGQVTDTQYF.

This chain joins TRBV27 and TRBJ2-1, with 8 nucleotides matching TRBD2. The CDR3 has 16 residues. V lost 2 bases, J lost 5 bases, and 8 bases stayed unmatched. CDR1 is MNHEY, CDR2 SMNVEV, per germline (reference sequence). CDR3 sequence: CASSLRGGVLNNEQFF. In DNA form, the CDR3 reads TGTGCCAGCAGTTTACGGGGGGGTGTGCTTAACAATGAGCAGTTCTTC.

The chain combines TRBV12-5 with TRBJ1-6; TRBD1 might be the D (5 bases). V was cut by 6 bases and J by 10 bases, with 16 bases left in between. Germline-derived CDR1 and CDR2 are LGHNT and FRNRAP. The CDR3 loop spans 14 amino acids. The CDR3 region is CASGPSGGESPLHF. The CDR3, as DNA: TGTGCTAGTGGCCCTTCCGGGGGAGAATCACCCCTCCACTTT.

This clone is a singleton in its sample. The rearrangement uses TRBV6-2 or TRBV6-3 and TRBJ2-5, with 8 bases that match TRBD1. The CDR3 totals 14 residues. V shed 7 bases and J 5 bases; nucleotides not matched to a gene: 9. From germline, CDR1 is MNHEY and CDR2 SVGEGT. The DNA of the CDR3 is TGTGCCAGCAACCCCCAGGGGGCCGGTGAGACCCAGTACTTC. Protein product: CASNPQGAGETQYF.

This clone was seen once. The rearrangement joins TRBV5-4 to TRBJ1-4, with D possibly matching TRBD1 (6 bases). V dropped 2 bases and J dropped 7 bases, with 12 bases sitting between them. CDR1 and CDR2 from the germline V gene are SGHNT and YYREEE (reference sequence). This CDR3 region has 14 residues. The CDR3 is CASSLGGVGEKLFF. For the CDR3, the DNA is TGTGCCAGCAGCTTAGGGGGGGTAGGTGAAAAACTGTTTTTT.